This paragraph covers one T cell receptor beta chain sequence. The sample originates from a study of T cell repertoires in cytomegalovirus infection. V was clipped by 7 bases and J by 11 bases, with 17 bases between them. Per germline, CDR1 MNHNY and CDR2 SVGAGI (reference sequence). This CDR3 has 12 residues. TCRdb passed the reads through MiXCR, listing each CDR3 protein once. The profile shows about 310,000 distinct CDR3 sequences, roughly 16% of them singletons. The sequenced material came from PBMCs. The source is a human donor in good health (CMV status not recorded). Some clones in this sample may be carry-over from other donors' samples. The chain combines TRBV6-6 with TRBJ1-1; D may be TRBD1 (6 bases). CDR3 DNA: TGTGCCAGCACCATAGGGGCAGGGGCCGCTTTCTTT. As protein: CASTIGAGAAFF.